There are a few counts of the clone carrying this TCR beta chain. As yet, its antigen is unknown. Criteria for exclusion of patients were uncontrolled infection, other autoimmune disease, pregnancy or lactation. The sample comes from a study of T cells in Graves' hyperthyroidism and ophthalmopathy. The investigators amplified TCR beta CDR3 regions from RNA transcripts. In the first-round RT-PCR of the TCR CDR3, the HTBI primer set was used. MiXCR, run by TCRdb on the multiplex PCR reads, gives a single entry per CDR3 protein. Of about 360,000 distinct CDR3 sequences in the sample, roughly 14% were seen once. After removal of 4 bases from V and 5 bases from J, the junction contained 5 bases not matched to a gene. The CDR3 spans 14 residues. CDR1 is MNHEY, CDR2 SMNVEV, per germline (reference sequence). Study observations and caveats: Onset of ophthalmopathy came a median approximately 6.8 months after the model predicted it.

The TCR comes from a woman aged 18-30 years with Graves' hyperthyroidism that later progressed to Graves' ophthalmopathy. The sample was blood. The rearrangement links TRBV27 to TRBJ2-7; 10 bases fit TRBD2. The CDR3 DNA reads TGTGCCAGCAGTTCCCACACTAGCGGGAACGAGCAGTACTTC. Translated: CASSSHTSGNEQYF.